Each of the 30 T cell receptor beta chains below was sequenced from the same sample in a study of Ad26.COV2.S vaccination and SARS-CoV-2 variants. Produced via immunoSEQ multiplex PCR; TCRdb's table is partial and in-frame only. The sample holds 350,000 to 500,000 clones, roughly 90% seen once. Treatment in this sample: some 20 received Ad26.COV2.S at low or high dose, single or two shots; about 5 received placebo; per-sample allocation not given. All samples were drawn on day 63, counting from the first vaccine or placebo injection. The starting material was peripheral blood, obtained in a trial of Ad26.COV2.S vaccine versus placebo. The receptors derive from a person between 18 and 60 years old who received the Ad26.COV2.S COVID-19 vaccine or a placebo.

The chain couples TRBV11-2 to TRBJ2-7; D remains ambiguous. The CDR3 consists of 15 residues. Trimming pared 0 bases from V and 5 bases from J, leaving 14 bases between. CDR1 is SGHAT and CDR2 is FQNNGV in the germline V gene. The CDR3 loop is CASSLELRSNHEQYF. CDR3 coding DNA: TGTGCCAGCAGCTTAGAACTCCGATCGAACCACGAGCAGTACTTC.

The genes are TRBV3-1 (or the pseudogene TRBV3-2) and TRBJ2-7; D unresolved. Germline V lookup: CDR1 LGHDT, CDR2 YNNKEL (reference sequence). V was trimmed by 5 bases and J by 4 bases, leaving 0 bases between them. The CDR3 extends over 9 amino acids. The CDR3 DNA follows: TGTGCCAGCAGCTACGAGCAGTACTTC. Protein: CASSYEQYF.

This clone appeared a few times. The same CDR3 also results from other DNA sequences found in this sample. V and J are TRBV19 and TRBJ2-3, with unresolved D. CDR1 is LNHDA, CDR2 SQIVND, per germline (reference sequence). The germline V and J ends were trimmed by 3 bases and 6 bases, with 4 bases remaining between them. This CDR3 region has 11 residues. The CDR3 DNA is TGTGCCAGTAGTATTCGGGATACGCAGTATTTT. Its protein product is CASSIRDTQYF.

V usage is TRBV24-1 and J usage is TRBJ2-7; 7 bases match TRBD2. V lost 3 bases to trimming and J lost 5 bases; unmatched junction nucleotides: 9. This CDR3 is built from 15 residues. The germline V gene has CDR1 KGHDR and CDR2 SFDVKD. The CDR3 bases are TGTGCCACCAGTGATCCAGCGGGAAGTTCCGACGAGCAGTACTTC. It is translated as CATSDPAGSSDEQYF.

The genes are TRBV18 and TRBJ1-5, with 10 bases identical to TRBD1. The CDR3 contains 16 residues. Unmatched junction bases numbered 0, after V lost 0 bases and J lost 1 base. Germline lookup yields CDR1 KGHSH and CDR2 LQKENI. The chain's CDR3 is CASSPPGQGSNQPQHF. CDR3 coding DNA: TGTGCCAGCTCACCACCGGGACAGGGGAGCAATCAGCCCCAGCATTTT.

The chain uses TRBV6-1 and TRBJ1-4; maybe TRBD1 (5 bases). The CDR3 contains 15 residues. Between the trimmed V and J ends, which lost 1 base and 7 bases, there was a span of 13 bases. The germline gives CDR1 MNHNS, CDR2 SASEGT. CDR3 amino acids: CASSEVEGRPEKLFF. In DNA, the CDR3 is TGTGCCAGCAGTGAAGTTGAGGGGAGACCTGAAAAACTGTTTTTT.

This rearrangement joins TRBV7-2 to TRBJ2-3; 7 bases map to TRBD2. V shed 5 bases, J shed 3 bases, and the junction held 11 bases outside the gene matches. CDR1 is SGHTA and CDR2 is FQGNSA in the germline V gene. This CDR3 has 16 amino acids. For the CDR3, the DNA is TGTGCCAGCAGCCGGAGGGGAGGGGCAGGAACAGATACGCAGTATTTT. Protein product: CASSRRGGAGTDTQYF.

This chain connects TRBV19 to TRBJ2-1, with TRBD2 matching over 7 bases. The germline V gene encodes CDR1 LNHDA and CDR2 SQIVND (reference sequence). Trimming cost V 4 bases and J 9 bases; bases outside gene matches: 9. CDR3 size: 14 residues. CDR3 nucleotides: TGTGCCAGTAGTACTGGGAGGGCGGGATTTGAGCAGTTCTTC. Translation gives CASSTGRAGFEQFF.

The gene calls are TRBV5-1 and TRBJ2-5; 9 bases are shared with TRBD2. Per germline, CDR1 SGHRS and CDR2 YFSETQ. This CDR3 is 18 amino acids long. The V and J ends lost 1 base and 5 bases, in that order; junction bases with no gene match: 15. In DNA, the CDR3 is TGCGCCAGCAGCTTGAGCACTAGCGGGCAGACCAGCCAGGAGACCCAGTACTTC. Translation gives CASSLSTSGQTSQETQYF.

The V and J genes are TRBV7-2 and TRBJ2-3; perhaps TRBD1 as D (6 bases). V was pared by 5 bases and J by 4 bases, with 13 bases between. CDR1 SGHTA and CDR2 FQGNSA come from the germline V gene. This CDR3 contains 14 residues. For the CDR3, the DNA is TGTGCCAGCAGCGTTACAGGGAGTCCAGATACGCAGTATTTT. Translated: CASSVTGSPDTQYF.

The chain uses TRBV30 and TRBJ2-7; TRBD1 is a possible D gene (5 bases). V was shortened by 3 bases and J by 6 bases, with 6 bases between the two germline ends. In germline, CDR1 is GTSNPN, CDR2 SVGIG (reference sequence). CDR3 length: 10 residues. As DNA, the CDR3 is TGTGCCTGGAGAGGGGTCGAGCAGTACTTC. Protein product: CAWRGVEQYF.

V and J are TRBV29-1 and TRBJ2-5, with 10 nucleotides matching TRBD2. CDR3 length equals 21 residues. Germline CDR1 is SQVTM and CDR2 is ANQGSEA. V dropped 3 bases and J dropped 4; count of bases not matched to a gene: 26. The CDR3 region has the DNA TGCAGCGTTGAGCGTCGAGTTGGAGAAGCCGGGACTAGCGTAACCGGAGAGACCCAGTACTTC. The encoded protein is CSVERRVGEAGTSVTGETQYF.

The gene calls are TRBV18 and TRBJ2-5; tentatively, D is TRBD1 (6 bases). The CDR3 sequence is 14 residues long. The V gene lost 3 bases and the J gene lost 3 bases, with 11 bases spanning the gap. Per germline, CDR1 KGHSH and CDR2 LQKENI. CDR3 sequence: CASSPQPGEETQYF. CDR3 sequence (DNA): TGTGCCAGCTCACCTCAACCAGGGGAAGAGACCCAGTACTTC.

As to this clone: The sample holds other DNA sequences that translate to the same CDR3. This chain joins TRBV27 and TRBJ2-3; D not resolved. V was pared by 5 bases and J by 0 bases, with 3 bases between. This CDR3 comprises 12 residues. From germline, CDR1 is MNHEY and CDR2 SMNVEV (reference sequence). In DNA, the CDR3 is TGTGCCAGCAGTAGAAGCACAGATACGCAGTATTTT. This sequence encodes CASSRSTDTQYF.

This chain connects TRBV6-1 to TRBJ1-1, with D unresolved. The CDR3 totals 14 residues. Per the germline V gene, CDR1 is MNHNS and CDR2 is SASEGT. Trimming cost V 3 bases and J 1 base, with 9 bases left between them. This CDR3 reads CASSEYQKNTEAFF. The CDR3 nucleotides read TGTGCCAGCAGTGAGTACCAAAAGAACACTGAAGCTTTCTTT.

V usage is TRBV9 and J usage is TRBJ1-1; D is unclear. The CDR3 has 14 amino acids. Trimming took off 6 bases at V and 0 bases at J, with 12 bases between the two ends. The germline V gene has CDR1 SGDLS and CDR2 YYNGEE. The CDR3 DNA is TGTGCCAGCACCGGTCGAGACCTGAACACTGAAGCTTTCTTT. Its translation is CASTGRDLNTEAFF.

The J gene is TRBJ2-4, the V gene TRBV10-2; D perhaps matches TRBD1 (6 bases). Germline lookup yields CDR1 WSHSY and CDR2 SAAADI. The V end lost 3 bases, the J end lost 6 bases, and 12 bases lay between the germline ends. The CDR3 length is 14 residues. The CDR3 loop is CASSEQGPINIQYF. Written as DNA, the CDR3 is TGCGCCAGCAGTGAACAGGGTCCTATAAACATTCAGTACTTC.

The V gene is TRBV6-1, the J gene TRBJ1-5; perhaps TRBD1 as D (6 bases). The CDR3 spans 16 residues. V lost 2 bases and J lost 0, with 11 bases in between. Germline V gene lookup returns CDR1 MNHNS and CDR2 SASEGT. The CDR3, as DNA: TGTGCCAGCAGTGAATACAGGGCTCTTAGCAATCAGCCCCAGCATTTT. Protein product: CASSEYRALSNQPQHF.

This clone was picked up a small number of times. The CDR3 sequence is CASSPSGSNEQFF. The CDR3 DNA sequence: TGTGCCAGCAGTCCTAGCGGATCTAATGAGCAGTTCTTC. The chain is built from TRBV7-2 and TRBJ2-1, with 7 bases lining up with TRBD2. The ends lost 6 bases at V and 7 bases at J; junction bases unmatched: 6. The V gene's germline CDR1 is SGHTA and CDR2 FQGNSA. The CDR3 has 13 amino acids.

The V call is TRBV4-1, the J call TRBJ2-3; 10 bases match TRBD2. The CDR3 totals 18 residues. J gave up 8 bases and V 1 base, and 15 bases lay outside the gene matches. Germline V gene lookup returns CDR1 MGHRA and CDR2 YSYEKL. The CDR3 DNA reads TGCGCCAGCAGCCAAGGATTAGGGCTAGCGGGAGATAGGGCTACGCAGTATTTT. Residues: CASSQGLGLAGDRATQYF.

The V gene is TRBV10-1, the J gene TRBJ2-1; tentative D call: TRBD1 (5 bases). CDR1 WNHNN and CDR2 SYGVQD come from the germline V gene (reference sequence). The CDR3 has 12 residues. V was clipped by 4 bases and J by 9 bases, with 10 bases between them. CDR3 DNA sequence: TGCGCCAGCAGTGCCCCTAGGGGTGAGCAGTTCTTC. Translating it yields CASSAPRGEQFF.

In its sample, this clone was seen once. One end of the junction fails to match germline, which may point to a read error. The rearrangement links TRBV7-7 to TRBJ2-3, with unresolved D. Per the germline V gene, CDR1 is SSHAT and CDR2 is FNYEAQ (reference sequence). The CDR3 contains 15 residues. In DNA, the CDR3 is TGTGCTAGCAGCCCCGACTTGGCTAGCACAGATACGCAGTATTTT. This gives the protein CASSPDLASTDTQYF. The entire variable domain, with the rest obtained from reference TRBV7-7 and TRBJ2-3, is as follows: GAGVSQSPRYKVTKRGQDVTLRCDPISSHATLYWYQQALGQGPEFLTYFNYEAQPDKSGLPSDRFSAERPEGSISTLTIQRTEQRDSAMYRCASSPDLASTDTQYFGPGTRLTVL.

The genes are TRBV28 and TRBJ1-3; a weak D match, TRBD1 (5 bases). CDR3 length equals 12 residues. V lost 8 bases to trimming and J lost 8 bases, with 13 bases between them. The germline V gene has CDR1 MDHEN and CDR2 SYDVKM. As DNA, the CDR3 is TGTGCCAGCGTTCAGGGTTCACACACCATATATTTT. Its translation is CASVQGSHTIYF.

The V call is TRBV5-8, the J call TRBJ2-2, with 10 bases that match TRBD2. The CDR3 loop spans 15 amino acids. V gave up 1 base and J gave up 6 bases; unmatched junction bases: 3. Germline assignment: CDR1 SGHTS and CDR2 YDEGEE. The CDR3 sequence is CASSLLAGVAGELFF. The CDR3 nucleotides are TGTGCCAGCAGCTTGCTAGCGGGAGTCGCCGGGGAGCTGTTTTTT.

This chain links TRBV19 with TRBJ1-5, with D possibly TRBD1 on 5 matching bases. Germline V lookup: CDR1 LNHDA, CDR2 SQIVND (reference sequence). Trimming pared 0 bases from V and 5 bases from J, leaving 11 bases between. The CDR3 runs to 15 residues. CDR3 coding DNA: TGTGCCAGTAGTATAGATACAGGTTCCGATCAGCCCCAGCATTTT. The encoded protein is CASSIDTGSDQPQHF.

The chain carries TRBV19 and TRBJ1-3; D perhaps matches TRBD1 (6 bases). This CDR3 is 14 amino acids long. The V gene lost 6 bases and the J gene lost 3 bases, with 12 bases spanning the gap. Per the germline V gene, CDR1 is LNHDA and CDR2 is SQIVND (reference sequence). Written as DNA, the CDR3 is TGTGCCAGTAGCCCGACAGGATATGGAAACACCATATATTTT. Translating it yields CASSPTGYGNTIYF.

This chain joins TRBV5-4 and TRBJ2-1, with D possibly TRBD2 on 6 matching bases. Between the trimmed V and J ends, which lost 4 bases and 15 bases, there was a span of 20 bases. From germline, CDR1 is SGHNT and CDR2 YYREEE (reference sequence). The CDR3 spans 13 residues. The CDR3 region has the DNA TGTGCCAGCAGCGACGTTACTTGGAGGGTCCCGTTCTTC. Encoded protein: CASSDVTWRVPFF.

This chain connects TRBV4-3 to TRBJ2-2; 8 nucleotides line up with TRBD2. Trimming took 0 bases from V and 6 from J; bases not matched to a gene: 12. CDR3 length: 18 amino acids. Germline V gives CDR1 LGHNA, CDR2 YSLEER. The CDR3 loop reads CASSQEPGRAVRAGELFF. In DNA, the CDR3 is TGCGCCAGCAGCCAAGAACCCGGGAGGGCGGTTCGGGCCGGGGAGCTGTTTTTT.

This clone appeared a few times. The CDR3 protein is CASSQDSQGGSPLHF. The CDR3 DNA reads TGCGCCAGCAGCCAAGATTCACAGGGTGGTTCACCCCTCCACTTT. This sequence joins TRBV4-1 and TRBJ1-6, with D perhaps matching TRBD1 (6 bases). Trimming cost V 0 bases and J 9 bases, with 12 bases left between them. This CDR3 has 15 residues. Germline V CDR1 and CDR2: MGHRA, YSYEKL.

The gene calls are TRBV7-2 and TRBJ2-5, with 7 positions matching TRBD2. The V gene end was trimmed by 2 bases and the J gene end by 6 bases; junction bases not matched to a gene: 9. The V gene's germline CDR1 is SGHTA and CDR2 FQGNSA. The CDR3 length is 15 residues. CDR3 DNA: TGTGCCAGCAGCTTATTTGCGGGAGAGGGAAAGACCCAGTACTTC. Translating it yields CASSLFAGEGKTQYF.